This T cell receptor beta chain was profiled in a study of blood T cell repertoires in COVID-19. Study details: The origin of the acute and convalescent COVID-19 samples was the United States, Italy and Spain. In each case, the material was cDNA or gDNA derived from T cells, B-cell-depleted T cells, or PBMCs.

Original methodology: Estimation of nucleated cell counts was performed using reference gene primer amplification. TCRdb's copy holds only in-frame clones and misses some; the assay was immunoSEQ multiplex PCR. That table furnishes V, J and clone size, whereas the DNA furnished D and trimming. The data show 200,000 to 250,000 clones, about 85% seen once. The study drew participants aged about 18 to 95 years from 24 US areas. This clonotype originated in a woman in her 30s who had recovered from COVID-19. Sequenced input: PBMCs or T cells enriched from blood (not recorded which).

The CDR3 DNA reads TGCGCCAGCAGCTTGGCCACCGGAGTCTCTGGAAACACCATATATTTT. Translating it yields CASSLATGVSGNTIYF. V and J are TRBV5-1 and TRBJ1-3; D is uncertain. The CDR3 runs 16 residues. CDR1 is SGHRS, CDR2 YFSETQ, per germline. The V end was cut by 0 bases, the J end by 0 bases, with 10 bases between. Drawing the rest from reference TRBV5-1 and TRBJ1-3, the complete variable domain is KAGVTQTPRYLIKTRGQQVTLSCSPISGHRSVSWYQQTPGQGLQFLFEYFSETQRNKGNFPGRFSGRQFSNSRSEMNVSTLELGDSALYLCASSLATGVSGNTIYFGEGSWLTVV.